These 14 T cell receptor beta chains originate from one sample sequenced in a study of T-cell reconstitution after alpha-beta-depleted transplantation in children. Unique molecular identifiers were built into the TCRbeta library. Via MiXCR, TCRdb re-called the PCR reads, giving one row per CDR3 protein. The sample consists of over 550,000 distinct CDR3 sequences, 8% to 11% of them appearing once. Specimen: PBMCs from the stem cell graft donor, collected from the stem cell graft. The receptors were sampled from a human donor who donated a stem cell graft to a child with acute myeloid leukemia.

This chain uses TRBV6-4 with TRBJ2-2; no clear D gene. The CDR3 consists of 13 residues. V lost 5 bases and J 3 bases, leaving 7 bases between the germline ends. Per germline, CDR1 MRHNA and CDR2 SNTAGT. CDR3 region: CASSPEHTGELFF. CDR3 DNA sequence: TGTGCCAGCAGTCCTGAACACACCGGGGAGCTGTTTTTT.

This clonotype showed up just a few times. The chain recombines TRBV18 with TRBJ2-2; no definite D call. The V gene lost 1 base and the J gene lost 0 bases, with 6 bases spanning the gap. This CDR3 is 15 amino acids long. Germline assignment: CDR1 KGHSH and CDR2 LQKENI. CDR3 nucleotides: TGTGCCAGCTCACCACAGCTAGCGAACACCGGGGAGCTGTTTTTT. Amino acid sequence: CASSPQLANTGELFF.

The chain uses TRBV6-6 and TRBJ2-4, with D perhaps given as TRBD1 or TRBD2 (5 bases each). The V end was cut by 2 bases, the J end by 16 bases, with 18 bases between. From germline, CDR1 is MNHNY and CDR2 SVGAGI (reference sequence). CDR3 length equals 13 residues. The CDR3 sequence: CASSYRPGPTGYF. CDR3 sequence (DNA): TGTGCCAGCAGTTACCGACCGGGACCCACGGGCTACTTC.

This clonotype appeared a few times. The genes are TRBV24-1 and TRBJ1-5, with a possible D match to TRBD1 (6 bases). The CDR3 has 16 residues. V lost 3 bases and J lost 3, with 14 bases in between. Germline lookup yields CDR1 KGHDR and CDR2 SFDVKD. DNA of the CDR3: TGTGCCACCAGTGATAGGGCCAGGGGAGACAATCAGCCCCAGCATTTT. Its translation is CATSDRARGDNQPQHF.

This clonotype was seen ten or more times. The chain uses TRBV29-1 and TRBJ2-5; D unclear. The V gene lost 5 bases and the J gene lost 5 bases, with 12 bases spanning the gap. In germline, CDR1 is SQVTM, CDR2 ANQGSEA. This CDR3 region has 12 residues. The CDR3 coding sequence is TGCAGCGTTATGGGGTCGTGGGAGACCCAGTACTTC. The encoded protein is CSVMGSWETQYF.

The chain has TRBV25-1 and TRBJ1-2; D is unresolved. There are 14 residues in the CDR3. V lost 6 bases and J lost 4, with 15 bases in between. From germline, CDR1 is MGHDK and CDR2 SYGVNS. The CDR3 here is CASRNNGGFYGYTF. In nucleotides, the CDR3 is TGTGCCAGCAGGAATAATGGCGGGTTCTATGGCTACACCTTC.

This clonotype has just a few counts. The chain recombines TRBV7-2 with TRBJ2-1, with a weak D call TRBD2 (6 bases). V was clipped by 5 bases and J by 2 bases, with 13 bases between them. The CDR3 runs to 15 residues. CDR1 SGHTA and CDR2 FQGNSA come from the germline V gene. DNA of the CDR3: TGTGCCAGCAGCCCTCGGGAGTTCGCCTACAATGAGCAGTTCTTC. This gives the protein CASSPREFAYNEQFF.

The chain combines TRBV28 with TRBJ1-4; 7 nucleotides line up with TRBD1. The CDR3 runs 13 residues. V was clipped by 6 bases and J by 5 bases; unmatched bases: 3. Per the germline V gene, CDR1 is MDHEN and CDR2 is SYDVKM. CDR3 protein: CASSYRGNEKLFF. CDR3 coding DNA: TGTGCCAGCAGCTACAGGGGAAATGAAAAACTGTTTTTT.

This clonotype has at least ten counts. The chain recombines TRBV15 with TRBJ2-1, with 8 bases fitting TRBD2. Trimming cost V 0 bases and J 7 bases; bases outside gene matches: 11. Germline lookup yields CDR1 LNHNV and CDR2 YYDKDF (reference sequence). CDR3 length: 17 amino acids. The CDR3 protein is CATSREGQGGGGNEQFF. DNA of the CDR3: TGTGCCACCAGCAGAGAGGGGCAGGGCGGCGGGGGGAATGAGCAGTTCTTC.

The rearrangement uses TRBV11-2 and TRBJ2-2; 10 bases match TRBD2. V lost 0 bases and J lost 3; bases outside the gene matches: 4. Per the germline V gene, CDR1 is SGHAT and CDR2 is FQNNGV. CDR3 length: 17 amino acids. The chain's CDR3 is CASSLEGLAGDTGELFF. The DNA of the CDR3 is TGTGCCAGCAGCTTAGAAGGGCTAGCGGGAGACACCGGGGAGCTGTTTTTT.

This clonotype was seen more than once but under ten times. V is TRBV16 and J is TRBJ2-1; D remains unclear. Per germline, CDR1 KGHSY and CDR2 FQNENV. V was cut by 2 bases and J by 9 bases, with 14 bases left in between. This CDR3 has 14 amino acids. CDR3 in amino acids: CASSQMIRQAEQFF. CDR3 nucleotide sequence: TGTGCCAGCAGCCAAATGATCAGGCAGGCTGAGCAGTTCTTC. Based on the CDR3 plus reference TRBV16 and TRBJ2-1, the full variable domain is GEEVAQTPKHLVRGEGQKAKLYCAPIKGHSYVFWYQQVLKNEFKFLISFQNENVFDETGMPKERFSAKCLPNSPCSLEIQATKLEDSAVYFCASSQMIRQAEQFFGPGTRLTVL.

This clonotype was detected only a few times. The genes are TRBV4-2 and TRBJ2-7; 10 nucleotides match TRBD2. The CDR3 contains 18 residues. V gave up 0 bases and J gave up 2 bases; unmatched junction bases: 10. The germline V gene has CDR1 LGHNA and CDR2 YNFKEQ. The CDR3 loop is CASSQDELRTSGTYEQYF. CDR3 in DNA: TGTGCCAGCAGCCAAGATGAGCTTAGAACTAGCGGGACCTACGAGCAGTACTTC.

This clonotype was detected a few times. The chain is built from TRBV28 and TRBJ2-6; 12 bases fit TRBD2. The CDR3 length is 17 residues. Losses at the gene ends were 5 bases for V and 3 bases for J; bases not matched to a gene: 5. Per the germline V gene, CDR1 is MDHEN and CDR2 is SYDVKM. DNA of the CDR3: TGTGCCAGCAGTCGGACTAGCGGGGCTGGTGGGGCCAACGTCCTGACTTTC. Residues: CASSRTSGAGGANVLTF.

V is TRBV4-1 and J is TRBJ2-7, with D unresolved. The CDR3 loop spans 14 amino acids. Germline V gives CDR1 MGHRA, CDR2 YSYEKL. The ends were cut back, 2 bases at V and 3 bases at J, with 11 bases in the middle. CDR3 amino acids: CASSQRMDGYEQYF. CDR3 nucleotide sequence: TGCGCCAGCAGCCAAAGGATGGACGGCTACGAGCAGTACTTC.